The source of this T cell receptor beta chain is a study of cytomegalovirus exposure and HLA in healthy donors. Study findings and constraints: Rarity marked most TCR sequences, yet some public TCRs occurred in many donors. Most subjects' HLA-A and HLA-B alleles were reportedly predicted from TCR beta sequences.

Concerning this clone itself: Its antigen remains unidentified.

60 Vbeta and 13 Jbeta primers were used in PCR. This table comes from immunoSEQ multiplex PCR, and its TCRdb copy is limited to in-frame clones, with some not included. The sample consists of some 41,000 clones, 45% to 60% of them appearing once. Trimming removed 2 bases from V and 0 bases from J, with 6 bases in between. The CDR3 has 14 residues. CDR1 SGDLS and CDR2 YYNGEE come from the germline V gene. The chain recombines TRBV9 with TRBJ2-1; D may be TRBD2 (6 bases). This receptor was identified in a man aged 60 to 75 in good health and CMV-seronegative. The sequencing sample was made of PBMCs. CDR3 in DNA: TGTGCCAGCAGCGTCGGGGGCTCCTACAATGAGCAGTTCTTC. It yields the protein CASSVGGSYNEQFF.